This T cell receptor (beta chain) was retrieved from a study of CD8 T cells in Susac syndrome (dated by TCRdb to 2018 to 2020). For the wider study: Among the Susac syndrome patients who were sequenced, clinically active disease was present in over 5 and clinical remission was observed in fewer than 10. At blood withdrawal, Susac syndrome patients were therapy-naive, treated with corticosteroids (with IVIg additionally given to some), or treated with IVIg alone. Whether CD8+ T cell activation and differentiation in Susac syndrome was antigen driven was tested using repertoire sequencing.

RNA was extracted with the RNeasy kit and 0.5 to 1 ug was reverse transcribed using random hexamers. The immunoSEQ multiplex PCR assay, covering 54 Vbeta and 13 Jbeta segments, was used to amplify TCR beta CDR3 regions. PCR amplification bias was corrected using a synthetic template baseline for primer optimization and computational correction. The study's processing was this. Reads were annotated to V, D and J genes per IMGT and analyzed with immunoSEQ Analyzer, keeping only productive sequences. Clonality was calculated as one minus the Shannon entropy normalized by log2 of the number of productive unique sequences. Public and private clones were assessed among the 100 most prevalent clones of each patient and control. Clones were defined as Susac-specific when absent from the healthy and MS cohorts, from approximately 970 published viral clones and from other ImmuneACCESS disease sequences. TCRdb reworked the public reads: Q25 trimming with fastp, MiXCR clone assembly, productive beta chains retained. A single entry per CDR3 protein holds the most common genes and DNA from its merged rows. None of the V and J calls come from the authors' own analysis; TCRdb made them. The sample records about 240,000 distinct CDR3 sequences, almost 97% of which are singletons. The top ten clones comprise around 0.1% of the sample.

What the research found in general, with its limitations: The number of individuals in the TCR sequencing and HLA analysis was acknowledged as relatively small. The CD4+ T cell repertoire of patients with Susac syndrome showed no detectable clonal expansion.

A word on this clonotype: The antigen it binds to is not known. No base-level quality is on record; no much larger clone is a single base apart.

Peripheral blood CD8+ and CD4+ T cells from healthy donors, Susac syndrome patients and multiple sclerosis patients were profiled by high-throughput TCR beta sequencing. The Susac syndrome patients fulfilled recently defined diagnostic criteria for either definite or probable disease. CD8+ TEMRA cells were enriched by FACS, while bulk CD8+ and CD4+ T cells were purified by magnetic negative isolation. Blood was drawn into EDTA tubes, processed within 24 hours, and PBMCs were isolated by density gradient centrifugation. PBMCs intended for TCR sequencing were frozen in liquid nitrogen and were later thawed in a 37 degrees C water bath. Purity of sorted or isolated CD4+, CD8+ and CD8+ TEMRA cells was at least 90%. V was cut back by 3 bases and J by 5 bases, leaving a gap of 12 bases between them. Measured from the cysteine to the phenylalanine, the CDR3 is 15 residues long. Of the read, only the CDR3 DNA is kept; its 45 bases are in frame from base 1. Per the germline V gene, KGHDR is the CDR1 and SFDVKD is the CDR2.

The chain couples TRBV24-1 to TRBJ2-2, with no D gene named confidently. The sample consisted of CD4+ T cells from PBMCs. This receptor was taken from a human donor with Susac syndrome. The CDR3 reads as follows: CATSDATVHTGELFF. The DNA is as follows: TGTGCCACCAGTGATGCTACAGTACATACCGGGGAGCTGTTTTTT.